This T cell receptor beta chain was sequenced during a study of T cells in women clearing cervical HPV infection. For the study at large: For cases, blood was sampled a median approximately 150 days after lesion detection, interquartile range about 90 to 200 days. Whole-study findings and limits: TRBV6-7 relative abundance averaged about 0.1% in cases and 0.15% to 0.2% in controls.

All donors had a single incident cervical HPV16 infection, not prevalent. V gave up 5 bases and J gave up 8 bases, with 13 bases separating them. Germline V gene sequence: CDR1 SGHNT, CDR2 YENEEA. This CDR3 spans 13 amino acids. With regard to this clone: Its matching antigen is unknown. The sequence runs out 3 residues before the end of the CDR3; the remainder is reconstructed from the germline J gene.

Profiled with immunoSEQ multiplex PCR; TCRdb holds only in-frame clones, not every one. In all, the sample yields around 40,000 clones. The chain joins TRBV11-3 to TRBJ2-1; no definite D call. The receptor was derived from a woman between 18 and 69 years old with a cervical HPV16 infection that either progressed to CIN3+ or cleared (not recorded which). The specimen was blood buffy coat. Partial CDR3 DNA: TGTGCCAGCAGCCGGAGTGTGGGCTATGAG. Amino acid sequence: CASSRSVGYE. The entire CDR3 sequence reads CASSRSVGYEQFF.